This TCR beta chain derives from a study of cytomegalovirus exposure and HLA in healthy donors. Both 60 Vbeta primers and 13 Jbeta primers went into the PCR. This table comes from immunoSEQ multiplex PCR, and its TCRdb copy is limited to in-frame clones, with some not included. Counted here are 95,000 to 150,000 clones, under 70% occurring once; the ten biggest clones make up approximately 1.4%. Study findings and constraints: Near-uniform donor sequencing depth was presumed by presence/absence analyses. Later analysis showed TCR association rates varying by HLA locus, highest for DRB1 and lowest for HLA-C.

V was trimmed by 6 bases and J by 10 bases, leaving 16 bases between them. The CDR3 totals 14 residues. Germline CDR1 LNHDA, CDR2 SQIVND (reference sequence). With respect to this clone: The antigen is undetermined.

This sequence originates from a young man in good health and CMV-seronegative. The sequenced material came from PBMCs. V gene TRBV19 combines with J gene TRBJ1-6; D possibly corresponds to TRBD1 (5 bases). CDR3 in amino acids: CASSPGWRDSPLHF. CDR3 DNA: TGTGCCAGTAGCCCGGGCTGGAGGGACTCACCCCTCCACTTT.